The clone carrying this TCR beta chain came up a few times. No antigen is known for it. Unique molecular identifiers were incorporated during preparation of the TCRbeta library. TCRdb passed the PCR reads through MiXCR, listing each CDR3 protein once. The sample contains about 980,000 distinct CDR3 sequences, about 30% of which appear only once. The data are from a study of T-cell reconstitution after alpha-beta-depleted transplantation in children. Study-wide points: The study reportedly traced alpha-beta T cells about two months after transplant to several hundred expanded graft clones. There were some patients whose high TCRbeta diversity at day 60 came from surviving recipient T cells and thymic progenitors. One year post-transplant, T-cell counts and diversity were largely derived from T cells produced anew.

The CDR3 loop spans 20 amino acids. Trimming removed 3 bases from V and 5 bases from J; junction bases left unmatched: 20. Germline-derived CDR1 and CDR2 are SGHVS and FNYEAQ. The chain combines TRBV7-6 with TRBJ2-7, with 12 positions matching TRBD1. Sequenced here: PBMCs, mostly from graft donor cells, sampled 360 days after TCRalphabeta/CD19-depleted stem cell transplant. The source of this sequence is a boy less than two years old who had a stem cell transplant for SCID, so the T cells may come from the graft donor. The CDR3: CASSFSEPGMGTGGNDEQYF. The CDR3, as DNA: TGTGCCAGCAGCTTTAGTGAGCCGGGGATGGGGACAGGGGGCAATGACGAGCAGTACTTC.